The clone carrying this T cell receptor (beta chain) has a single count. This sample was taken from a study of tumor T cells in aggressive B-cell lymphoma. The length of the CDR3 is 15 residues. The trim removed 6 bases at V and 1 base at J, leaving 5 bases unmatched. CDR1 and CDR2 (germline): SEHNR, FQNEAQ (reference sequence). Some clones are missing from TCRdb's copy, which holds only in-frame ones; the method was immunoSEQ multiplex PCR. The profile covers 1,700 or so clones, with about nine tenths appearing a single time and approximately 7% taken by the ten largest. The sample taken for sequencing was tumor tissue. This receptor was identified in an adult with diffuse large B cell lymphoma. This rearrangement joins TRBV7-9 to TRBJ2-1; the match to TRBD1 covers 8 bases. The chain's CDR3 is CASRPGQGSYNEQFF. In DNA form, the CDR3 reads TGTGCCAGCAGGCCCGGACAGGGATCCTACAATGAGCAGTTCTTC.